The 18 T cell receptor beta chains below all came from one sample that was sequenced in a study of T cell changes during pregnancy in multiple sclerosis. Generated by immunoSEQ multiplex PCR, the TCRdb table keeps only in-frame clones and is missing some. The table has tens of thousands of clones, around 92% seen once. The sequences come from peripheral blood, collected in the first trimester of pregnancy. The receptors originated from a female donor in good health, enrolled as a control in a pregnancy study.

This rearrangement joins TRBV14 to TRBJ2-5; D not resolved. In germline, CDR1 is SGHDN, CDR2 FVKESK. V was trimmed by 4 bases and J by 7 bases, leaving 19 bases between them. The CDR3 spans 15 residues. The CDR3 reads CASSPGLARGGTQYF. In nucleotides, the CDR3 is TGTGCCAGCAGCCCTGGCCTTGCCAGAGGCGGGACCCAGTACTTC.

This CDR3 reads CASSSRRATNEKLFF. The CDR3 region has the DNA TGTGCCAGCAGCTCACGACGGGCAACTAATGAAAAACTGTTTTTT. The chain recombines TRBV13 with TRBJ1-4; D gene uncertain. V was cut by 4 bases and J by 0 bases, with 9 bases left in between. There are 15 residues in the CDR3. Germline V gene data show CDR1 as PRHDT and CDR2 as FYEKMQ (reference sequence). Together with reference TRBV13 and TRBJ1-4, the CDR3 gives the full variable domain: AAGVIQSPRHLIKEKRETATLKCYPIPRHDTVYWYQQGPGQDPQFLISFYEKMQSDKGSIPDRFSAQQFSDYHSELNMSSLELGDSALYFCASSSRRATNEKLFFGSGTQLSVL.

The rearrangement joins TRBV18 to TRBJ2-3, with TRBD2 matching over 11 bases. The CDR3 sequence is 16 residues long. Germline V gene data show CDR1 as KGHSH and CDR2 as LQKENI. V lost 2 bases and J lost 3; bases outside the gene matches: 4. For the CDR3, the DNA is TGTGCCAGCTCACCAACTAGCGGGGGAGGTACAGATACGCAGTATTTT. Its protein product is CASSPTSGGGTDTQYF.

The rearrangement joins TRBV7-2 to TRBJ2-2; 7 bases match TRBD2. Germline V CDR1 and CDR2: SGHTA, FQGNSA. This CDR3 is built from 17 residues. The ends lost 5 bases at V and 3 bases at J; junction bases unmatched: 12. CDR3 amino acids: CASSPSLAGVHTGELFF. The CDR3 bases are TGTGCCAGCAGCCCGAGTTTGGCGGGAGTTCACACCGGGGAGCTGTTTTTT.

V usage is TRBV5-6 and J usage is TRBJ1-1, with D possibly being TRBD1 (6 bases). The CDR3 runs to 12 residues. V was trimmed by 0 bases and J by 8 bases, leaving 8 bases between them. CDR1 and CDR2 from the germline V gene are SGHDT and YYEEEE. CDR3 sequence: CASSLERGEAFF. Written as DNA, the CDR3 is TGTGCCAGCAGCTTGGAAAGGGGGGAAGCTTTCTTT.

The chain couples TRBV6-6 to TRBJ1-1, with D possibly TRBD1 on 6 matching bases. V lost 6 bases and J 0 bases, leaving 14 bases between the germline ends. This CDR3 spans 15 amino acids. The V gene's germline CDR1 is MNHNY and CDR2 SVGAGI (reference sequence). CDR3 coding DNA: TGTGCCAGCAGGAAACTCACAGGGCTGAACACTGAAGCTTTCTTT. Its translation is CASRKLTGLNTEAFF.

The CDR3 here is CASSPGQLNTEAFF. The CDR3 coding sequence is TGTGCCAGCTCACCGGGACAGCTGAACACTGAAGCTTTCTTT. The chain recombines TRBV18 with TRBJ1-1; the match to TRBD1 covers 7 bases. V shed 3 bases, J shed 0 bases, and the junction held 1 base outside the gene matches. Germline-derived CDR1 and CDR2 are KGHSH and LQKENI. The CDR3 spans 14 residues.

V gene TRBV5-1 combines with J gene TRBJ2-7; a weak D match, TRBD1 (6 bases). Trimming took off 3 bases at V and 2 bases at J, with 12 bases between the two ends. This CDR3 comprises 14 residues. In germline, CDR1 is SGHRS, CDR2 YFSETQ. The CDR3 loop is CASSWAQGTYEQYF. For the CDR3, the DNA is TGCGCCAGCAGCTGGGCCCAGGGGACCTACGAGCAGTACTTC.

This clone was detected a few times. The V call is TRBV4-1, the J call TRBJ1-1; D unresolved. V gave up 5 bases and J gave up 1 base, with 5 bases separating them. Germline loops: CDR1 MGHRA, CDR2 YSYEKL. This CDR3 contains 12 residues. CDR3 in amino acids: CASSSGNTEAFF. The CDR3 DNA reads TGCGCCAGCAGCAGCGGGAACACTGAAGCTTTCTTT.

This chain connects TRBV5-1 to TRBJ2-5; 13 positions agree with TRBD2. CDR3 length equals 18 residues. V gave up 0 bases and J gave up 1 base; unmatched junction bases: 6. CDR1 SGHRS and CDR2 YFSETQ come from the germline V gene. This chain's CDR3 is CASSLAPGTSGTQETQYF. The CDR3 region has the DNA TGCGCCAGCAGCTTGGCGCCAGGGACTAGCGGGACCCAAGAGACCCAGTACTTC.

The chain combines TRBV29-1 with TRBJ2-5; D possibly corresponds to TRBD1 (7 bases). The CDR3 is made up of 15 amino acids. CDR1 SQVTM and CDR2 ANQGSEA come from the germline V gene. Trimming pared 0 bases from V and 4 bases from J, leaving 15 bases between. The CDR3 coding sequence is TGCAGCGTTGAAGAGCGGGACAGACGGGGAGAGACCCAGTACTTC. Translating gives CSVEERDRRGETQYF.

The chain carries TRBV18 and TRBJ1-1; D may be TRBD1 (6 bases). The CDR3 runs 14 residues. V gave up 5 bases and J gave up 4 bases, with 14 bases separating them. Germline lookup yields CDR1 KGHSH and CDR2 LQKENI. The chain's CDR3 is CASSAGTMGTEAFF. The CDR3 coding sequence is TGTGCCAGCTCAGCCGGGACAATGGGCACTGAAGCTTTCTTT.

V and J are TRBV9 and TRBJ2-7, with 7 nucleotides matching TRBD2. The V gene end was trimmed by 0 bases and the J gene end by 0 bases; junction bases not matched to a gene: 9. There are 17 residues in the CDR3. Per the germline V gene, CDR1 is SGDLS and CDR2 is YYNGEE. The CDR3 spells CASSVASGFSSSYEQYF. Here the CDR3 DNA reads TGTGCCAGCAGCGTAGCTAGCGGATTTTCAAGCTCCTACGAGCAGTACTTC. Using reference TRBV9 and TRBJ2-7 for the parts outside the CDR3, the full variable domain is DSGVTQTPKHLITATGQRVTLRCSPRSGDLSVYWYQQSLDQGLQFLIQYYNGEERAKGNILERFSAQQFPDLHSELNLSSLELGDSALYFCASSVASGFSSSYEQYFGPGTRLTVT.

The rearrangement joins TRBV5-1 to TRBJ2-5; weak D call: TRBD2 (6 bases). CDR3 length: 14 residues. The germline CDR1 and CDR2 sequences are SGHRS and YFSETQ. V lost 4 bases and J 2 bases, leaving 12 bases between the germline ends. CDR3 coding DNA: TGCGCCAGCAGCCTAGGGAGCGGGCAAGAGACCCAGTACTTC. Translating it yields CASSLGSGQETQYF.

The chain links TRBV4-3 to TRBJ2-1; TRBD2 aligns across 8 bases. Germline-derived CDR1 and CDR2 are LGHNA and YSLEER. The CDR3 runs to 17 residues. The V and J ends lost 0 bases and 9 bases, in that order; junction bases with no gene match: 13. In DNA form, the CDR3 reads TGCGCCAGCAGCCAAGATAAGTCTAGCGGGCCCCGGGGTGAGCAGTTCTTC. Translating gives CASSQDKSSGPRGEQFF.

This sequence joins TRBV12-5 and TRBJ2-1; 7 positions match TRBD1. The CDR3 covers 14 residues. Trimming removed 6 bases from V and 5 bases from J; junction bases left unmatched: 7. Germline V gives CDR1 LGHNT, CDR2 FRNRAP. CDR3 nucleotides: TGTGCTAGTGGCCTACAGGGGACCCACAATGAGCAGTTCTTC. Translation gives CASGLQGTHNEQFF.

The genes are TRBV27 and TRBJ2-1; 7 positions match TRBD1. V dropped 8 bases and J dropped 7; count of bases not matched to a gene: 11. CDR3 length: 14 amino acids. Germline V lookup: CDR1 MNHEY, CDR2 SMNVEV (reference sequence). Written as DNA, the CDR3 is TGTGCCAGCCGAACAGGGGCGGTATGGAATGAGCAGTTCTTC. This translates into CASRTGAVWNEQFF.

In this sample, this clone turned up once. The chain is built from TRBV5-4 and TRBJ1-3; 8 bases match TRBD1. The length of the CDR3 is 17 residues. Trimming cost V 0 bases and J 0 bases; bases outside gene matches: 5. Germline V gene sequence: CDR1 SGHNT, CDR2 YYREEE (reference sequence). Here the CDR3 reads CASSLAQGAPSGNTIYF. The CDR3 bases are TGTGCCAGCAGCTTGGCCCAGGGGGCTCCCTCTGGAAACACCATATATTTT.